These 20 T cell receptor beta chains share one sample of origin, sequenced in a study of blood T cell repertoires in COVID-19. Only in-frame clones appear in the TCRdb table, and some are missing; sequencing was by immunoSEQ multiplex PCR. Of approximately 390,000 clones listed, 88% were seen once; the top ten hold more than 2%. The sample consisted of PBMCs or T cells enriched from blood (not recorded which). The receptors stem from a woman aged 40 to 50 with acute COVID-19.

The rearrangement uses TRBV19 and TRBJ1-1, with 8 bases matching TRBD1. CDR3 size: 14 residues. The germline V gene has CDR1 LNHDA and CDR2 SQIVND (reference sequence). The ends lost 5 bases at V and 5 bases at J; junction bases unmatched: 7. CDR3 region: CASSRSGTGTEAFF. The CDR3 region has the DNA TGTGCCAGTAGTCGATCCGGGACAGGAACTGAAGCTTTCTTT.

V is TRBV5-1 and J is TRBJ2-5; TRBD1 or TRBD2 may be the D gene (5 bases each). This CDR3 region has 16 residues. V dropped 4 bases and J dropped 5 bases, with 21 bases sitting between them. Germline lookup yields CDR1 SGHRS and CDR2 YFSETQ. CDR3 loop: CASSLGPGKPDETQYF. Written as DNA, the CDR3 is TGCGCCAGCAGCCTGGGGCCGGGGAAGCCGGATGAGACCCAGTACTTC.

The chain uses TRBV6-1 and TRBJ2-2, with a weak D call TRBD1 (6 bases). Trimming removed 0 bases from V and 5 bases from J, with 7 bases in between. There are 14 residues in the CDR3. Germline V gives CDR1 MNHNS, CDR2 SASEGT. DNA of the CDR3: TGTGCCAGCAGTGAAGCCAGGGGAACCGGGGAGCTGTTTTTT. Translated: CASSEARGTGELFF.

The CDR3 loop reads CASKPASYNSPLHF. The CDR3 DNA follows: TGTGCCAGCAAGCCCGCTTCCTATAATTCACCCCTCCACTTT. The chain is built from TRBV6-5 and TRBJ1-6, with no clear D. The CDR3 is made up of 14 amino acids. Trimming took off 7 bases at V and 1 base at J, with 8 bases between the two ends. In germline, CDR1 is MNHEY, CDR2 SVGAGI.

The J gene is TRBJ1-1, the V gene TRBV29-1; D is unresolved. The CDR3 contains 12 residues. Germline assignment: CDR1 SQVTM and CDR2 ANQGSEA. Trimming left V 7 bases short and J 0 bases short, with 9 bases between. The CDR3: CSALSMNTEAFF. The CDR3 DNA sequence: TGCAGCGCCCTATCCATGAACACTGAAGCTTTCTTT.

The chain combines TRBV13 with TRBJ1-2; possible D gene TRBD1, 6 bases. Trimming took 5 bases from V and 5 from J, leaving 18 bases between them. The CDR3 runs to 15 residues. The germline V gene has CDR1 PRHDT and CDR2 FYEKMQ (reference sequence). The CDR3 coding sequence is TGTGCCAGCAGCCCGAGGACAGCCCCGATTTATGGCTACACCTTC. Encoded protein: CASSPRTAPIYGYTF.

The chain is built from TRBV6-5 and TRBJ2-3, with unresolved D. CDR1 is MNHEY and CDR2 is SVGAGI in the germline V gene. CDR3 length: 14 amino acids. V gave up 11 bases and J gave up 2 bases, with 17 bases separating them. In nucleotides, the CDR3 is TGTGCCGCTAGACCTACCCTCGCCACAGATACGCAGTATTTT. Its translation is CAARPTLATDTQYF.

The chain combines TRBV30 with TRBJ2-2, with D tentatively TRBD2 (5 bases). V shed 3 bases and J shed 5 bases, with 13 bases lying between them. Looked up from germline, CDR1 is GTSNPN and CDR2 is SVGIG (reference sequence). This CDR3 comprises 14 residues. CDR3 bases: TGTGCCTGGAGCGGACTCAGCAATACCGGGGAGCTGTTTTTT. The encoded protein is CAWSGLSNTGELFF. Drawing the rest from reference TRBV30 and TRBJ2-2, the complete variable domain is SQTIHQWPATLVQPVGSPLSLECTVEGTSNPNLYWYRQAAGRGLQLLFYSVGIGQISSEVPQNLSASRPQDRQFILSSKKLLLSDSGFYLCAWSGLSNTGELFFGEGSRLTVL.

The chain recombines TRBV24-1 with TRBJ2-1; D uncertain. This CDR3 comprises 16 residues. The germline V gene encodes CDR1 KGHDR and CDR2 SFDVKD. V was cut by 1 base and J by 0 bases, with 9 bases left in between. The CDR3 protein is CATSDFNSSSYNEQFF. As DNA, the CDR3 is TGTGCCACCAGTGATTTTAACTCGAGCTCCTACAATGAGCAGTTCTTC.

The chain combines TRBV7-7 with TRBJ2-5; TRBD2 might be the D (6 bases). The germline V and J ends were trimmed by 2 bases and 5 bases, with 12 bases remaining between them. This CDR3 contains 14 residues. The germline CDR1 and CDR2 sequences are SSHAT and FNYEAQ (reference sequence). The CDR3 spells CASSLRAGMETQYF. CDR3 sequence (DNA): TGTGCCAGCAGCTTACGTGCGGGGATGGAGACCCAGTACTTC.

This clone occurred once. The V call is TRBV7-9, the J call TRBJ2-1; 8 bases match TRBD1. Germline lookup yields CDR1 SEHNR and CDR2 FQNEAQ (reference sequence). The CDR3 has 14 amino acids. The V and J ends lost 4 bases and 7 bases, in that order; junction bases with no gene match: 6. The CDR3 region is CASSSDRVWNEQFF. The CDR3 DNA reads TGTGCCAGCAGCTCGGACAGGGTTTGGAATGAGCAGTTCTTC.

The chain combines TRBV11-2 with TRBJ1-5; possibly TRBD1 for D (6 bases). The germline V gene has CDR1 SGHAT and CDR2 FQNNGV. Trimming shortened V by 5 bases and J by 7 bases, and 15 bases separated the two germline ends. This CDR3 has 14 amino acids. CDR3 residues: CASSQSLGGQPQHF. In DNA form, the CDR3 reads TGTGCCAGCAGCCAAAGCCTAGGGGGACAGCCCCAGCATTTT.

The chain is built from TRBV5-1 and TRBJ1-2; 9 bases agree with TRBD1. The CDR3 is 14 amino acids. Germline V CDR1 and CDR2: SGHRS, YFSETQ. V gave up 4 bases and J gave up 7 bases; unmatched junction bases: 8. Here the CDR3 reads CASSAVQGAGGYTF. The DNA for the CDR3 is TGCGCCAGCAGCGCGGTACAGGGGGCGGGTGGCTACACCTTC.

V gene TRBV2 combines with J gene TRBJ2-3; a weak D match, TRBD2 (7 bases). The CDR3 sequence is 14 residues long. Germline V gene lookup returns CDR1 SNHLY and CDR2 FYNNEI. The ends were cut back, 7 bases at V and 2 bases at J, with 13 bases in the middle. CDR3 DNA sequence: TGTGCCAGCAATAACGGGGGGCTCACAGATACGCAGTATTTT. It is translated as CASNNGGLTDTQYF.

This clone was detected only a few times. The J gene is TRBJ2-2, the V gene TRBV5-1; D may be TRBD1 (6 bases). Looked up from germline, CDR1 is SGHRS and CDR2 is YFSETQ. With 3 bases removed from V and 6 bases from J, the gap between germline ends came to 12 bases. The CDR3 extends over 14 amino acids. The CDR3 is CASSSAQGAGELFF. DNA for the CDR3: TGCGCCAGCAGCTCCGCACAGGGTGCCGGGGAGCTGTTTTTT.

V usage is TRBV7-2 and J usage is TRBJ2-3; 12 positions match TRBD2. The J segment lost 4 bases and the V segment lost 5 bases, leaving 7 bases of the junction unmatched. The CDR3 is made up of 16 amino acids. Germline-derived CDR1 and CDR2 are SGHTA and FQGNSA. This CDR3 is CASSRRLAGVADTQYF. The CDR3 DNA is TGTGCCAGCAGCAGGCGACTAGCGGGGGTCGCAGATACGCAGTATTTT.

The CDR3 is CASSIISGPDTQYF. As DNA, the CDR3 is TGTGCCAGTAGTATAATCTCAGGGCCAGATACGCAGTATTTT. The chain recombines TRBV19 with TRBJ2-3, with a possible D match to TRBD1 (5 bases). In germline, CDR1 is LNHDA, CDR2 SQIVND (reference sequence). The CDR3 covers 14 residues. Trimming stripped 2 bases from V and 4 bases from J, with 10 bases between.

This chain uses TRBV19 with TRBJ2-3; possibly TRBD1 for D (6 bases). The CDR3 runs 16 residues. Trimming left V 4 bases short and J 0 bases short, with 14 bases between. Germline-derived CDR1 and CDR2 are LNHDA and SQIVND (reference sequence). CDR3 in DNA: TGTGCCAGTAGTAGCAGGACAGCCTCTAGCACAGATACGCAGTATTTT. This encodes CASSSRTASSTDTQYF.

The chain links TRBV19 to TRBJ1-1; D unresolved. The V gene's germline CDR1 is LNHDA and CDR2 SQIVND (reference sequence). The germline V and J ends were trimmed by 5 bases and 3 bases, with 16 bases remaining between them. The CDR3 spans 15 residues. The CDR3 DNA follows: TGTGCCAGTAGTGTTCTCAGGCTCGGGGACACTGAAGCTTTCTTT. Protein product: CASSVLRLGDTEAFF.

The DNA for the CDR3 is TGTGCCAGCAGTCCGCCGACAGGTTCTGGCTACACCTTC. Encoded protein: CASSPPTGSGYTF. The chain employs TRBV12-3 or TRBV12-4 and TRBJ1-2, with D possibly being TRBD1 (6 bases). V lost 5 bases and J 7 bases, leaving 14 bases between the germline ends. CDR3 length: 13 residues.